Listed below are T cell receptor beta chains from one sample, sequenced in a study of shared clonotypes between healthy human individuals. TCRdb's table, derived via immunoSEQ multiplex PCR, lists solely in-frame clones and lacks some. The sample comprises about 640,000 clones, approximately 75% of which are singletons, and about 2% rests with the top ten. The sequencing sample was made of memory CD4+ T cells sorted from blood. Every receptor here comes from a woman in her 30s in good health. Each CDR3 is given with its conserved first and last residue. Each record gives: V gene, clone size, J gene, D gene, CDR3 protein, CDR3 DNA. D genes are given only for firm matches. The size field is filled for only some rows; it gives once, few, many or a size class.

V: TRBV6-1; size: -; J: TRBJ2-1; D: -; CDR3: CASSERWAEQFF; DNA: TGTGCCAGCAGTGAAAGGTGGGCTGAGCAGTTCTTC
V: TRBV5-1; size: -; J: TRBJ2-1; D: -; CDR3: CASSLVDNQANEQFF; DNA: TGCGCCAGCAGCTTGGTGGACAACCAGGCCAATGAGCAGTTCTTC
V: TRBV6-7; size: many; J: TRBJ1-1; D: -; CDR3: CASRGEGTEAFF; DNA: TGTGCCAGTCGGGGGGAGGGGACTGAAGCTTTCTTT
V: TRBV6-1; size: -; J: TRBJ1-4; D: -; CDR3: CASRSVATNEKLFF; DNA: TGTGCCAGCAGATCAGTAGCAACTAATGAAAAACTGTTTTTT
V: TRBV6-5; size: -; J: TRBJ2-7; D: -; CDR3: CASSYSGTDYEQYF; DNA: TGTGCCAGCAGTTACTCCGGGACTGACTACGAGCAGTACTTC
V: TRBV19; size: -; J: TRBJ2-3; D: TRBD1; CDR3: CASRSESTGGTDTQYF; DNA: TGTGCCAGTAGATCGGAAAGTACAGGGGGAACAGATACGCAGTATTTT
V: TRBV7-2; size: -; J: TRBJ2-7; D: -; CDR3: CASSLVGPKGTYEQYF; DNA: TGTGCCAGCAGCTTAGTTGGCCCCAAAGGGACCTACGAGCAGTACTTC
V: TRBV11-2; size: -; J: TRBJ2-1; D: -; CDR3: CASSKNTKPDEQFF; DNA: TGTGCCAGCAGCAAAAACACAAAACCCGATGAGCAGTTCTTC
V: TRBV28; size: -; J: TRBJ2-1; D: TRBD2; CDR3: CASSLWTSGSGYNEQFF; DNA: TGTGCCAGCAGTCTCTGGACTAGCGGGAGCGGTTACAATGAGCAGTTCTTC
V: TRBV2; size: -; J: TRBJ2-1; D: TRBD2; CDR3: CASSVRSGSTSEQFF; DNA: TGTGCCAGCAGTGTACGTAGCGGGAGTACGAGTGAGCAGTTCTTC
V: TRBV27; size: few; J: TRBJ2-1; D: -; CDR3: CASSLTGSVMGEQFF; DNA: TGTGCCAGCAGTTTGACGGGAAGTGTGATGGGTGAGCAGTTCTTC
V: TRBV5-1; size: -; J: TRBJ1-2; D: -; CDR3: CASSKGDRSNYGYTF; DNA: TGCGCCAGCAGCAAGGGGGACCGAAGTAACTATGGCTACACCTTC
V: TRBV4-1; size: -; J: TRBJ2-1; D: -; CDR3: CASSQVGGTYNEQFF; DNA: TGCGCCAGCAGCCAAGTAGGGGGTACCTACAATGAGCAGTTCTTC
V: TRBV5-1; size: few; J: TRBJ2-2; D: -; CDR3: CASSLAYGNGELFF; DNA: TGCGCCAGCAGCTTGGCCTATGGCAACGGGGAGCTGTTTTTT
V: TRBV11-2; size: few; J: TRBJ1-2; D: TRBD1; CDR3: CASSSNGQDYGYTF; DNA: TGTGCCAGCAGCTCTAACGGACAGGATTATGGCTACACCTTC
V: TRBV29-1; size: -; J: TRBJ1-4; D: -; CDR3: CSVGAEVNEKLFF; DNA: TGCAGCGTTGGGGCAGAGGTTAATGAAAAACTGTTTTTT
V: TRBV5-1; size: -; J: TRBJ2-7; D: TRBD1; CDR3: CASSLQGIADEQYF; DNA: TGCGCCAGCAGCTTACAGGGGATTGCTGACGAGCAGTACTTC
V: TRBV29-1; size: -; J: TRBJ2-3; D: -; CDR3: CSVAGGSTDTQYF; DNA: TGCAGCGTTGCCGGGGGTTCCACAGATACGCAGTATTTT
V: TRBV4-1; size: -; J: TRBJ2-1; D: TRBD1; CDR3: CASSQDPDRGSWFF; DNA: TGCGCCAGCAGCCAAGATCCAGACAGGGGAAGTTGGTTCTTC
V: TRBV5-1; size: -; J: TRBJ1-2; D: -; CDR3: CASSLVPGPDYGYTF; DNA: TGCGCCAGCAGCTTGGTTCCGGGACCTGACTATGGCTACACCTTC
V: TRBV7-2; size: once; J: TRBJ2-3; D: TRBD2; CDR3: CASSYAGTSDTDTQYF; DNA: TGTGCCAGCAGCTATGCCGGAACTAGCGACACAGATACGCAGTATTTT
V: TRBV27; size: -; J: TRBJ1-5; D: TRBD1; CDR3: CASSLNRGGNQPQHF; DNA: TGTGCCAGCAGTTTAAACAGGGGGGGCAATCAGCCCCAGCATTTT
V: TRBV4-1; size: -; J: TRBJ1-1; D: -; CDR3: CASSQDRRGSGTEAFF; DNA: TGCGCCAGCAGCCAAGATCGGAGGGGGAGTGGGACTGAAGCTTTCTTT
V: TRBV28; size: -; J: TRBJ1-5; D: TRBD1; CDR3: CASSTMTGSQPQHF; DNA: TGTGCCAGCAGTACCATGACAGGGAGTCAGCCCCAGCATTTT
V: TRBV7-2; size: -; J: TRBJ2-7; D: -; CDR3: CASSSGTVNSYEQYF; DNA: TGTGCCAGCAGCTCCGGGACGGTTAACTCCTACGAGCAGTACTTC
V: TRBV18; size: -; J: TRBJ2-5; D: -; CDR3: CASSRSGHQETQYF; DNA: TGTGCCAGCTCACGGAGCGGCCACCAAGAGACCCAGTACTTC
V: TRBV6-1; size: -; J: TRBJ1-5; D: -; CDR3: CASSGTGRQPQHF; DNA: TGTGCCAGCAGTGGAACAGGGCGCCAGCCCCAGCATTTT
V: TRBV5-4; size: -; J: TRBJ2-2; D: TRBD2; CDR3: CASRSSGANTGELFF; DNA: TGTGCCAGCAGATCCAGCGGGGCGAACACCGGGGAGCTGTTTTTT
V: TRBV27; size: few; J: TRBJ1-2; D: TRBD1; CDR3: CARGGTGKYYGYTF; DNA: TGTGCCAGGGGGGGGACAGGGAAATACTATGGCTACACCTTC
V: TRBV28; size: -; J: TRBJ1-1; D: -; CDR3: CASRATNTEAFF; DNA: TGTGCCAGCCGGGCTACAAACACTGAAGCTTTCTTT
V: TRBV28; size: -; J: TRBJ2-3; D: TRBD1; CDR3: CASSTPGQGFSDTQYF; DNA: TGTGCCAGCAGTACACCGGGACAGGGGTTTTCAGATACGCAGTATTTT
V: TRBV12-5; size: -; J: TRBJ2-5; D: -; CDR3: CASAPDVRQTQYF; DNA: TGTGCTAGTGCCCCGGACGTACGTCAAACCCAGTACTTC
V: TRBV11-3; size: -; J: TRBJ1-2; D: TRBD1; CDR3: CASSLGTGWGYTF; DNA: TGTGCCAGCAGCTTAGGGACAGGTTGGGGCTACACCTTC
V: TRBV18; size: few; J: TRBJ1-4; D: -; CDR3: CASSATATNEKLFF; DNA: TGTGCCAGCTCAGCAACAGCAACTAATGAAAAACTGTTTTTT
V: TRBV2; size: -; J: TRBJ1-1; D: -; CDR3: CASSEWGFGNTEAFF; DNA: TGTGCCAGCAGTGAGTGGGGTTTTGGGAACACTGAAGCTTTCTTT
V: TRBV7-9; size: -; J: TRBJ2-1; D: -; CDR3: CASNRGAAIDNEQFF; DNA: TGTGCCAGCAACCGAGGCGCTGCTATAGACAATGAGCAGTTCTTC
V: TRBV19; size: -; J: TRBJ1-2; D: -; CDR3: CASRRNYGYTF; DNA: TGTGCCAGTAGACGGAACTATGGCTACACCTTC
V: TRBV2; size: -; J: TRBJ1-2; D: -; CDR3: CASRYAGSGYTF; DNA: TGTGCCAGCAGGTACGCAGGGAGCGGCTACACCTTC
V: TRBV29-1; size: -; J: TRBJ2-7; D: TRBD1; CDR3: CSVEIRQGLEQYF; DNA: TGCAGCGTTGAAATCCGACAGGGTCTGGAGCAGTACTTC
V: TRBV5-1; size: -; J: TRBJ2-2; D: TRBD2; CDR3: CASSPGLAGAHGELFF; DNA: TGCGCCAGCAGCCCCGGACTAGCGGGAGCTCACGGGGAGCTGTTTTTT
V: TRBV5-1; size: -; J: TRBJ2-2; D: -; CDR3: CASSLGGGSTGELFF; DNA: TGCGCCAGCAGCCTGGGAGGGGGCTCCACCGGGGAGCTGTTTTTT
V: TRBV7-2; size: many; J: TRBJ2-2; D: -; CDR3: CASSPYIGELFF; DNA: TGTGCCAGCAGCCCCTACATCGGGGAGCTGTTTTTT
V: TRBV11-2; size: few; J: TRBJ2-3; D: -; CDR3: CASSLTTDTQYF; DNA: TGTGCCAGCAGCTTAACCACAGATACGCAGTATTTT
V: TRBV19; size: -; J: TRBJ2-1; D: -; CDR3: CASSIERRYNEQFF; DNA: TGTGCCAGTAGTATAGAGAGGCGCTACAATGAGCAGTTCTTC
V: TRBV27; size: -; J: TRBJ1-1; D: -; CDR3: CASRGGNSPEAFF; DNA: TGTGCCAGCAGGGGGGGGAACTCGCCTGAAGCTTTCTTT
V: TRBV19; size: -; J: TRBJ1-4; D: -; CDR3: CASSNDNTEKLFF; DNA: TGTGCCAGTAGTAACGACAACACCGAAAAACTGTTTTTT
V: TRBV5-1; size: -; J: TRBJ2-1; D: TRBD2; CDR3: CASSKELAGAVNEQFF; DNA: TGCGCCAGCAGCAAGGAACTAGCGGGAGCCGTGAATGAGCAGTTCTTC
V: TRBV2; size: -; J: TRBJ1-5; D: TRBD1; CDR3: CASSGDSSNQPQHF; DNA: TGTGCCAGCAGTGGGGACAGCAGCAATCAGCCCCAGCATTTT
V: TRBV28; size: -; J: TRBJ1-2; D: -; CDR3: CASSTSGGRGGYTF; DNA: TGTGCCAGCAGCACCTCAGGCGGGCGGGGTGGCTACACCTTC
V: TRBV30; size: once; J: TRBJ1-1; D: -; CDR3: CAWKGGATEAFF; DNA: TGTGCCTGGAAGGGGGGGGCCACTGAAGCTTTCTTT
V: TRBV5-5; size: few; J: TRBJ1-2; D: TRBD1; CDR3: CASSFEPGQVIGYTF; DNA: TGTGCCAGCAGCTTTGAACCGGGACAGGTCATTGGCTACACCTTC
V: TRBV7-6; size: many; J: TRBJ2-1; D: TRBD2; CDR3: CASSHPGGLEQFF; DNA: TGTGCCAGCAGCCATCCGGGGGGGTTAGAGCAGTTCTTC
V: TRBV2; size: -; J: TRBJ2-7; D: -; CDR3: CASSWIDEQYF; DNA: TGTGCCAGCAGTTGGATCGACGAGCAGTACTTC